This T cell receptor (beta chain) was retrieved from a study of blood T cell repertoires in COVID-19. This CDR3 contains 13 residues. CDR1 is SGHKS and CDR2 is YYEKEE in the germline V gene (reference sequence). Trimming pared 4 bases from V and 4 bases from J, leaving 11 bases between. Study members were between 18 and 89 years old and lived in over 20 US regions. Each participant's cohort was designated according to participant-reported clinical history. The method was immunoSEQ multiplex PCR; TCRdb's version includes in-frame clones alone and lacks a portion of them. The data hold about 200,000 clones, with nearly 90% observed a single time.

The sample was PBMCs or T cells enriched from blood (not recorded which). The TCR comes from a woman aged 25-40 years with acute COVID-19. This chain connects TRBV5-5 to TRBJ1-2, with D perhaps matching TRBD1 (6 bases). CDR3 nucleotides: TGTGCCAGCAGCGCCGACAGGCCCTATGGCTACACCTTC. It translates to CASSADRPYGYTF.